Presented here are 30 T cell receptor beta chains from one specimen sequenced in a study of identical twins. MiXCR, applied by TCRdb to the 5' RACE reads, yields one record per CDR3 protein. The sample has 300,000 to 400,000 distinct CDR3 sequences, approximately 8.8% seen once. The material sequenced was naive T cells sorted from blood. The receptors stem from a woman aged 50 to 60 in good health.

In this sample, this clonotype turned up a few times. CDR3 bases: TGCAGTGCTTTGGACCGAACCTACGAGCAGTACTTC. Residues: CSALDRTYEQYF. The chain uses TRBV20-1 and TRBJ2-7; no firm D call. The germline V gene has CDR1 DFQATT and CDR2 SNEGSKA (reference sequence). V was shortened by 5 bases and J by 2 bases, with 10 bases between the two germline ends. The length of the CDR3 is 12 residues.

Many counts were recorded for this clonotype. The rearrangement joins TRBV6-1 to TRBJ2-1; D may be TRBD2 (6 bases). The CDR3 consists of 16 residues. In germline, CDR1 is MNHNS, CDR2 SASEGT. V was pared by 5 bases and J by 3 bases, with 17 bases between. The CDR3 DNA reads TGTGCCAGCAGTCGCAGCTGGGACTCACTCTACAATGAGCAGTTCTTC. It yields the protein CASSRSWDSLYNEQFF.

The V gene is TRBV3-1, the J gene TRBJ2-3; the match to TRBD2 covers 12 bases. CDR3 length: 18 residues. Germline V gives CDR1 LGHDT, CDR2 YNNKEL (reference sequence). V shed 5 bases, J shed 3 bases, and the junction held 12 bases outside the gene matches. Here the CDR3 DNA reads TGTGCCAGCAGCTACGGGACGACTAGCGGGAGTCTAACAGATACGCAGTATTTT. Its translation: CASSYGTTSGSLTDTQYF.

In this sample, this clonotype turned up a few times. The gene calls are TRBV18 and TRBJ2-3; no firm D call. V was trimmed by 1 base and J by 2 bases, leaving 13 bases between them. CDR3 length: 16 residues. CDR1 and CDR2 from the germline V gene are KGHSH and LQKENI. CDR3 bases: TGTGCCAGCTCACCACTACCAGCATCGGCCACAGATACGCAGTATTTT. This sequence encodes CASSPLPASATDTQYF.

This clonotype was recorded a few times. CDR3 sequence (DNA): TGTGCCAGCAGCCGCCCCCCCGGGGAGCTGTTTTTT. This gives the protein CASSRPPGELFF. The chain employs TRBV3-1 and TRBJ2-2; D not certain. The CDR3 extends over 12 amino acids. Trimming left V 4 bases short and J 6 bases short, with 6 bases between. Germline V lookup: CDR1 LGHDT, CDR2 YNNKEL (reference sequence). Combining the CDR3 with reference TRBV3-1 and TRBJ2-2 gives the whole variable domain DTAVSQTPKYLVTQMGNDKSIKCEQNLGHDTMYWYKQDSKKFLKIMFSYNNKELIINETVPNRFSPKSPDKAHLNLHINSLELGDSAVYFCASSRPPGELFFGEGSRLTVL.

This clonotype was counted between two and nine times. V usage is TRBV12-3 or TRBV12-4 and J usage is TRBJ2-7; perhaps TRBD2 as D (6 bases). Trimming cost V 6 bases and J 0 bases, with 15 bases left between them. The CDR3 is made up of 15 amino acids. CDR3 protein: CASSRGDSSSYEQYF. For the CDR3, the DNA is TGTGCCAGCAGCCGCGGGGACTCCAGCTCCTACGAGCAGTACTTC.

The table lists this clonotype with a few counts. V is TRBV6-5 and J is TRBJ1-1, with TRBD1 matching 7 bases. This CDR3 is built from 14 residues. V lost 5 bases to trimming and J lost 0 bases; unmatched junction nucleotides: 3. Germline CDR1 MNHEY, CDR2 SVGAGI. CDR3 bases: TGTGCCAGCAGTAAGGGGGCTATGAACACTGAAGCTTTCTTT. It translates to CASSKGAMNTEAFF.

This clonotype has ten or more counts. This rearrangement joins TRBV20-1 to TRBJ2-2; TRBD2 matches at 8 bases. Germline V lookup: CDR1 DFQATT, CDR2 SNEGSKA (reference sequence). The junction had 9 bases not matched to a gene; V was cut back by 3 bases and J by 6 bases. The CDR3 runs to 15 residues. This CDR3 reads CSARGSSGFAGELFF. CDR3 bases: TGCAGTGCTAGGGGGTCTAGCGGGTTTGCCGGGGAGCTGTTTTTT.

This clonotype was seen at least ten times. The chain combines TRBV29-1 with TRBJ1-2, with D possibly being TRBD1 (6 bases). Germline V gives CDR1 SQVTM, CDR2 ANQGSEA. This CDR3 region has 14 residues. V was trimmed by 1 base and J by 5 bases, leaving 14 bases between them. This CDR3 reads CSVEAGTTQYGYTF. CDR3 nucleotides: TGCAGCGTTGAAGCCGGGACAACTCAATATGGCTACACCTTC.

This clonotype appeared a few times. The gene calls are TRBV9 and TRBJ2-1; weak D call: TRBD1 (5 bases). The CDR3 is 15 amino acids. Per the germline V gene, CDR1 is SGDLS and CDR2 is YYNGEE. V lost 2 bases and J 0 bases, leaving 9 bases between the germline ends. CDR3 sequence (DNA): TGTGCCAGCAGCGTCGACAGCGTCTCCTACAATGAGCAGTTCTTC. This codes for CASSVDSVSYNEQFF. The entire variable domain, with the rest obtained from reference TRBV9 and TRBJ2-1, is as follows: DSGVTQTPKHLITATGQRVTLRCSPRSGDLSVYWYQQSLDQGLQFLIQYYNGEERAKGNILERFSAQQFPDLHSELNLSSLELGDSALYFCASSVDSVSYNEQFFGPGTRLTVL.

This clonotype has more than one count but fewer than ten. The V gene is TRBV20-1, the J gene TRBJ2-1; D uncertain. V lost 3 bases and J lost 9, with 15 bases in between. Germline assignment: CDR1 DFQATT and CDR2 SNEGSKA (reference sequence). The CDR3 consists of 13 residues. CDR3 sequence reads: CSASSDNLREQFF. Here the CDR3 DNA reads TGCAGTGCTAGCTCCGATAATTTGCGTGAGCAGTTCTTC.

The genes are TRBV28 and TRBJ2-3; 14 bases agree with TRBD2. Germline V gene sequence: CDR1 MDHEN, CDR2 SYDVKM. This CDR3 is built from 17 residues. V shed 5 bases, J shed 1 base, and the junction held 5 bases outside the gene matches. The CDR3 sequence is CASSGTSGRSGTDTQYF. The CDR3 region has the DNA TGTGCCAGCAGTGGGACTAGCGGGAGATCGGGCACAGATACGCAGTATTTT.

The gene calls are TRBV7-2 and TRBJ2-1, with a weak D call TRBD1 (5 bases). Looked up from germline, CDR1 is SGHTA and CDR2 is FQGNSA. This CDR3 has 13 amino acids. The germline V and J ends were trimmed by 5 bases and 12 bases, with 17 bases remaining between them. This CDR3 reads CASSPAPQGVQFF. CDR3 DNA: TGTGCCAGCAGCCCGGCCCCTCAAGGGGTGCAGTTCTTC. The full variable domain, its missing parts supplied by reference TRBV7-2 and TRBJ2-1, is GAGVSQSPSNKVTEKGKDVELRCDPISGHTALYWYRQSLGQGLEFLIYFQGNSAPDKSGLPSDRFSAERTGGSVSTLTIQRTQQEDSAVYLCASSPAPQGVQFFGPGTRLTVL.

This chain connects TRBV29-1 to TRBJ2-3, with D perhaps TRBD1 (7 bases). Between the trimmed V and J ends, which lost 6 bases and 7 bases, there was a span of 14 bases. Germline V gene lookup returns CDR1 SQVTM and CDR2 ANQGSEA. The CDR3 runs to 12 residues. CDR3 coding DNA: TGCAGCGTAACAGGGGAGGCCAATACGCAGTATTTT. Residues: CSVTGEANTQYF.

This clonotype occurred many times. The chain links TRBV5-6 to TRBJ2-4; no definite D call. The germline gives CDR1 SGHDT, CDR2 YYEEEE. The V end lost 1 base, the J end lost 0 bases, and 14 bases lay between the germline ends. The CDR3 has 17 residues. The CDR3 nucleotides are TGTGCCAGCAGCTTGAGGCAGTTAAGCGTAGCCAAAAACATTCAGTACTTC. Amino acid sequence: CASSLRQLSVAKNIQYF. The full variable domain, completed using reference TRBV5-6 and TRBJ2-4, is DAGVTQSPTHLIKTRGQQVTLRCSPKSGHDTVSWYQQALGQGPQFIFQYYEEEERQRGNFPDRFSGHQFPNYSSELNVNALLLGDSALYLCASSLRQLSVAKNIQYFGAGTRLSVL.

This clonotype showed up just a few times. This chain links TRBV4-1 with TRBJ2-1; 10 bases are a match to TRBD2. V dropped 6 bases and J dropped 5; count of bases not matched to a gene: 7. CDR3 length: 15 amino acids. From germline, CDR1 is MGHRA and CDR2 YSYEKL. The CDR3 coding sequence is TGCGCCAGCAGGAACCTAGCGGGAGAGGACAATGAGCAGTTCTTC. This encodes CASRNLAGEDNEQFF.

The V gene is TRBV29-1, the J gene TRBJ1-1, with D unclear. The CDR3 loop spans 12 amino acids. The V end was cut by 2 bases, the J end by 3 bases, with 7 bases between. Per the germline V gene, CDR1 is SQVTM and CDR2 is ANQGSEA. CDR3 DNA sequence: TGCAGCGTTGAACCCTACGACACTGAAGCTTTCTTT. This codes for CSVEPYDTEAFF.

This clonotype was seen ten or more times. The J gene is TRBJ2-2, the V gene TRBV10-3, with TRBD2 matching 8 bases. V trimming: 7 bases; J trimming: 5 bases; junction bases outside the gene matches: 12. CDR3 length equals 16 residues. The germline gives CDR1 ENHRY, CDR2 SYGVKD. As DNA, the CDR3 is TGTGCCATCACCAACCCCGGGGGGGGAGCAACCGGGGAGCTGTTTTTT. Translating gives CAITNPGGGATGELFF.

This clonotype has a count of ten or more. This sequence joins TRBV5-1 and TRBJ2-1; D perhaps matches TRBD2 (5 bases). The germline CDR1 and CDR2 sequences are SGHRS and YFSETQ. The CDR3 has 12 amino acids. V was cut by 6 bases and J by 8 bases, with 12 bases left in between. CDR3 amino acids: CASTGSSYEQFF. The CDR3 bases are TGCGCCAGCACGGGGTCTTCATATGAGCAGTTCTTC.

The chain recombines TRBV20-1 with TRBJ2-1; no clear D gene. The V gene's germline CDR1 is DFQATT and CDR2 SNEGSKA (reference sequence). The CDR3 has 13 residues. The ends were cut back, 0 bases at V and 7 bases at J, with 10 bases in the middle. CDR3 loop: CSARDLWLNEQFF. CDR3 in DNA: TGCAGTGCTAGAGATCTGTGGTTGAATGAGCAGTTCTTC.

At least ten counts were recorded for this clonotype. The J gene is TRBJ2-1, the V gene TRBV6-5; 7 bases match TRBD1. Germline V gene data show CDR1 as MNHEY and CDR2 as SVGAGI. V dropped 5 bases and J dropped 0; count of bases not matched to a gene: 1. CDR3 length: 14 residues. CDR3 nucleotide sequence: TGTGCCAGCAGTGGGGACAGCTCCTACAATGAGCAGTTCTTC. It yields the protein CASSGDSSYNEQFF.

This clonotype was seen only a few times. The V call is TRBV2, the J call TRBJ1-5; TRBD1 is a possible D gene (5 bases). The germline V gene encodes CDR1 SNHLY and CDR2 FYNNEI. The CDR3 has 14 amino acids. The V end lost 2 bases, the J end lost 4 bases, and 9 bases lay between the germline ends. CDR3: CASSERGDNQPQHF. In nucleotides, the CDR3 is TGTGCCAGCAGTGAAAGAGGGGATAATCAGCCCCAGCATTTT.

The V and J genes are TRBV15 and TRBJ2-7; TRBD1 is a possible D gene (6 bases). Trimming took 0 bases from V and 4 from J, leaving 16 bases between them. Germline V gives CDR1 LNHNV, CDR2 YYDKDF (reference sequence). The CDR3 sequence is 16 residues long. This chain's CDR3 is CATSRDTGLGAYEQYV. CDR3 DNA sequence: TGTGCCACCAGCAGAGATACAGGGCTAGGCGCATACGAGCAGTACGTC.

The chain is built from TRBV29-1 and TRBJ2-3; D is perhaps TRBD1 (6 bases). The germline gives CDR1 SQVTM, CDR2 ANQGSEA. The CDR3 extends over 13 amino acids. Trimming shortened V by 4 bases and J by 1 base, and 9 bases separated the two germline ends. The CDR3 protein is CSVVSGGTDTQYF. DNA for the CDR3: TGCAGCGTTGTTTCAGGGGGCACAGATACGCAGTATTTT.

CDR3 sequence (DNA): TGTGCCAGCAGCACCGGACTAGCGGGAGGAGTTGAGACCCAGTACTTC. The encoded protein is CASSTGLAGGVETQYF. V usage is TRBV9 and J usage is TRBJ2-5, with 14 bases matching TRBD2. This CDR3 has 16 residues. The junction had 7 bases not matched to a gene; V was cut back by 4 bases and J by 5 bases. Germline CDR1 reads SGDLS; CDR2 reads YYNGEE.

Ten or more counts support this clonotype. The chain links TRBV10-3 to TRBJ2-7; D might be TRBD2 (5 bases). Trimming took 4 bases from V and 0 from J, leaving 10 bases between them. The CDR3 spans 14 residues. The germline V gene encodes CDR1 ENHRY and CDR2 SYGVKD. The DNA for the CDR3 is TGTGCCATCAGTGCCGGGGTGAGCTCCTACGAGCAGTACGTC. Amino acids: CAISAGVSSYEQYV.

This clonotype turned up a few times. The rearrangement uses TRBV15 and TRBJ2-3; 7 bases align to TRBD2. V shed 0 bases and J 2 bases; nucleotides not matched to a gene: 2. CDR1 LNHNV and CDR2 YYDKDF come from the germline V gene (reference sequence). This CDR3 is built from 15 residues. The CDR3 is CATSRDLADTDTQYF. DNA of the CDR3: TGTGCCACCAGCAGAGACCTAGCGGACACAGATACGCAGTATTTT. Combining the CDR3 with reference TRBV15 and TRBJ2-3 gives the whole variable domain DAMVIQNPRYQVTQFGKPVTLSCSQTLNHNVMYWYQQKSSQAPKLLFHYYDKDFNNEADTPDNFQSRRPNTSFCFLDIRSPGLGDTAMYLCATSRDLADTDTQYFGPGTRLTVL.

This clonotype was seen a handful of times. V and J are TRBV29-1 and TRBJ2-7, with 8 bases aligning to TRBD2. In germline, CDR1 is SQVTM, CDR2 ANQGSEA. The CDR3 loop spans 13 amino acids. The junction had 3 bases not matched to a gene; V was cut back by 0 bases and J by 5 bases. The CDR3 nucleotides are TGCAGCGTTGAAGAAGCGGGAGAGGACGAGCAGTACTTC. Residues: CSVEEAGEDEQYF.

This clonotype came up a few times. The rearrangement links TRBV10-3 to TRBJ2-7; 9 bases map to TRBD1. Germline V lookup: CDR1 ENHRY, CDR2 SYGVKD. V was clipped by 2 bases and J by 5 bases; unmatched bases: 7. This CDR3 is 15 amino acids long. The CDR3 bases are TGTGCCATCAGTGAGAGACAGGGGGTTCTCCACGAGCAGTACTTC. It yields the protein CAISERQGVLHEQYF.

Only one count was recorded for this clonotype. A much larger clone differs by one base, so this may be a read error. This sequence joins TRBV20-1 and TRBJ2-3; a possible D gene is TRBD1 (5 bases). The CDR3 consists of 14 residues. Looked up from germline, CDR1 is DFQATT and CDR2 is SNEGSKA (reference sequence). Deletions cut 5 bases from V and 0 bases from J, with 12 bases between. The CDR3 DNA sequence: TGCAGTGCTCATGGGGCCCCTAGCACAGATACGCAGTATTTT. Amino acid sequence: CSAHGAPSTDTQYF.